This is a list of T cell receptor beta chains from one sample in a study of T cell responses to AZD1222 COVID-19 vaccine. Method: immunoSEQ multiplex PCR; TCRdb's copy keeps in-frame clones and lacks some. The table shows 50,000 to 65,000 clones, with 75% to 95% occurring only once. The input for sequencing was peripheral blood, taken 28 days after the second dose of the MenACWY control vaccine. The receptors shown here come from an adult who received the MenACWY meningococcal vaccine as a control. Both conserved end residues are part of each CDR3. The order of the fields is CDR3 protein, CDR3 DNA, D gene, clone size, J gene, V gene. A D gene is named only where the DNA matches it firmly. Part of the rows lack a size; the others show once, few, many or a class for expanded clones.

CDR3aa: CASTRQGRGYTF
CDR3nt: TGTGCCAGCACCCGACAGGGGCGAGGCTACACCTTC
d_gene: TRBD1
abundance: NA
j_gene: TRBJ1-2
v_gene: TRBV28

CDR3aa: CASSLDGWGNQPQHF
CDR3nt: TGCGCCAGCAGCTTGGATGGCTGGGGCAATCAGCCCCAGCATTTT
d_gene: NA
abundance: NA
j_gene: TRBJ1-5
v_gene: TRBV5-1

CDR3aa: CASLDPGGGTEAFF
CDR3nt: TGTGCCAGCCTCGACCCGGGGGGTGGCACTGAAGCTTTCTTT
d_gene: NA
abundance: once
j_gene: TRBJ1-1
v_gene: TRBV19

CDR3aa: CASSTPGTNTEAFF
CDR3nt: TGTGCCAGCAGCACCCCCGGGACGAACACTGAAGCTTTCTTT
d_gene: NA
abundance: NA
j_gene: TRBJ1-1
v_gene: TRBV28

CDR3aa: CAISETGSRDEKLFF
CDR3nt: TGTGCCATCAGTGAGACAGGGTCCAGGGATGAAAAACTGTTTTTT
d_gene: NA
abundance: NA
j_gene: TRBJ1-4
v_gene: TRBV10-3

CDR3aa: CASSFVRLSNQPQHF
CDR3nt: TGTGCCAGCAGTTTTGTACGCCTTAGCAATCAGCCCCAGCATTTT
d_gene: NA
abundance: NA
j_gene: TRBJ1-5
v_gene: TRBV28

CDR3aa: CASSSGQGGATEAFF
CDR3nt: TGCGCCAGCAGCTCCGGACAGGGAGGGGCCACTGAAGCTTTCTTT
d_gene: TRBD1
abundance: once
j_gene: TRBJ1-1
v_gene: TRBV5-1

CDR3aa: CAWRALGADTGELFF
CDR3nt: TGTGCCTGGAGGGCCCTCGGGGCAGACACCGGGGAGCTGTTTTTT
d_gene: NA
abundance: medium-sized
j_gene: TRBJ2-2
v_gene: TRBV30

CDR3aa: CASSLPQSGLYEQYF
CDR3nt: TGTGCCAGCAGTTTACCCCAATCGGGGCTCTACGAGCAGTACTTC
d_gene: NA
abundance: once
j_gene: TRBJ2-7
v_gene: TRBV6-6

CDR3aa: CASSPPYQETQYF
CDR3nt: TGTGCCAGCAGTCCGCCGTACCAAGAGACCCAGTACTTC
d_gene: NA
abundance: NA
j_gene: TRBJ2-5
v_gene: TRBV27

CDR3aa: CASSELGGEQYF
CDR3nt: TGTGCCAGCAGTGAATTGGGGGGCGAGCAGTACTTC
d_gene: NA
abundance: NA
j_gene: TRBJ2-7
v_gene: TRBV2

CDR3aa: CAWSRLAGDYNEQFF
CDR3nt: TGTGCCTGGAGCCGACTAGCGGGAGACTACAATGAGCAGTTCTTC
d_gene: TRBD2
abundance: NA
j_gene: TRBJ2-1
v_gene: TRBV30

CDR3aa: CASSETGLSAAQFF
CDR3nt: TGTGCCAGCAGTGAAACCGGGCTCTCTGCCGCTCAGTTCTTC
d_gene: NA
abundance: NA
j_gene: TRBJ2-1
v_gene: TRBV2

CDR3aa: CASTSTGSNTGELFF
CDR3nt: TGCGCCAGCACCTCCACAGGTTCGAACACCGGGGAGCTGTTTTTT
d_gene: NA
abundance: NA
j_gene: TRBJ2-2
v_gene: TRBV5-1

CDR3aa: CASRRQNDEKLFF
CDR3nt: TGTGCCAGCCGTAGACAAAATGATGAAAAACTGTTTTTT
d_gene: NA
abundance: NA
j_gene: TRBJ1-4
v_gene: TRBV12-3/TRBV12-4

CDR3aa: CASSPEGGHTEAFF
CDR3nt: TGTGCCAGCTCACCTGAAGGGGGCCACACTGAAGCTTTCTTT
d_gene: TRBD1
abundance: NA
j_gene: TRBJ1-1
v_gene: TRBV18

CDR3aa: CASSGQLTLGDTEAFF
CDR3nt: TGTGCCAGCAGTGGCCAGTTAACCCTTGGGGATACTGAAGCTTTCTTT
d_gene: NA
abundance: once
j_gene: TRBJ1-1
v_gene: TRBV25-1

CDR3aa: CASSQGRVDEAFF
CDR3nt: TGCGCCAGCAGCCAAGGCAGAGTTGATGAAGCTTTCTTT
d_gene: NA
abundance: NA
j_gene: TRBJ1-1
v_gene: TRBV4-1

CDR3aa: CATQNPLSYEQYF
CDR3nt: TGTGCCACCCAGAACCCTCTTTCCTACGAGCAGTACTTC
d_gene: NA
abundance: NA
j_gene: TRBJ2-7
v_gene: TRBV15

CDR3aa: CASSLPVNEQFF
CDR3nt: TGTGCCAGCAGCTTACCGGTGAATGAGCAGTTCTTC
d_gene: NA
abundance: NA
j_gene: TRBJ2-1
v_gene: TRBV11-2

CDR3aa: CASSLVGRGYTF
CDR3nt: TGTGCCAGCAGCTTAGTGGGGAGAGGCTACACCTTC
d_gene: NA
abundance: once
j_gene: TRBJ1-2
v_gene: TRBV7-8

CDR3aa: CASSRGTSGIGRDTQYF
CDR3nt: TGTGCCAGTAGTAGAGGGACTAGCGGGATTGGTAGAGATACGCAGTATTTT
d_gene: TRBD2
abundance: once
j_gene: TRBJ2-3
v_gene: TRBV19

CDR3aa: CASSPGASNQPQHF
CDR3nt: TGTGCCAGCAGTCCTGGGGCGAGCAATCAGCCCCAGCATTTT
d_gene: NA
abundance: NA
j_gene: TRBJ1-5
v_gene: TRBV27

CDR3aa: CASSFRRDALPGELFF
CDR3nt: TGTGCCAGCAGCTTTAGACGGGACGCCTTACCGGGGGAGCTGTTTTTT
d_gene: NA
abundance: NA
j_gene: TRBJ2-2
v_gene: TRBV7-2

CDR3aa: CASSESLGSVYEQYF
CDR3nt: TGCGCCAGCAGTGAGTCGTTGGGATCGGTATACGAGCAGTACTTC
d_gene: NA
abundance: NA
j_gene: TRBJ2-7
v_gene: TRBV10-1

CDR3aa: CASSQDPGHSETQYF
CDR3nt: TGCGCCAGCAGCCAAGATCCGGGTCATTCGGAGACCCAGTACTTC
d_gene: NA
abundance: NA
j_gene: TRBJ2-5
v_gene: TRBV4-1

CDR3aa: CASSYAGGAGEAFF
CDR3nt: TGTGCCAGCAGTTACGCCGGAGGGGCCGGCGAAGCTTTCTTT
d_gene: NA
abundance: NA
j_gene: TRBJ1-1
v_gene: TRBV6-5

CDR3aa: CASSLESLARQETQYF
CDR3nt: TGTGCCAGCAGCTTAGAAAGTTTGGCGCGTCAAGAGACCCAGTACTTC
d_gene: NA
abundance: NA
j_gene: TRBJ2-5
v_gene: TRBV7-6

CDR3aa: CASSEQGSPYEQYF
CDR3nt: TGTGCCAGTAGTGAACAGGGATCTCCCTACGAGCAGTACTTC
d_gene: NA
abundance: NA
j_gene: TRBJ2-7
v_gene: TRBV19

CDR3aa: CASSVGLGGRQPQHF
CDR3nt: TGTGCCAGCAGCGTAGGTTTGGGGGGCCGTCAGCCCCAGCATTTT
d_gene: NA
abundance: NA
j_gene: TRBJ1-5
v_gene: TRBV9

CDR3aa: CASSLVGGPRGGGYTF
CDR3nt: TGCGCCAGCAGCTTGGTCGGGGGGCCTCGGGGAGGCGGCTACACCTTC
d_gene: NA
abundance: NA
j_gene: TRBJ1-2
v_gene: TRBV5-1

CDR3aa: CASSQTTGLGHGYTF
CDR3nt: TGTGCCAGCAGCCAAACGACAGGATTGGGCCATGGCTACACCTTC
d_gene: NA
abundance: NA
j_gene: TRBJ1-2
v_gene: TRBV4-2

CDR3aa: CASAKGVTYEQYF
CDR3nt: TGTGCCAGCGCTAAGGGGGTTACCTACGAGCAGTACTTC
d_gene: NA
abundance: NA
j_gene: TRBJ2-7
v_gene: TRBV12-3/TRBV12-4

CDR3aa: CASSCDRNYGYTF
CDR3nt: TGTGCCAGCAGCTGCGACAGGAACTATGGCTACACCTTC
d_gene: NA
abundance: once
j_gene: TRBJ1-2
v_gene: TRBV12-1

CDR3aa: CASSQERAGGTPQHF
CDR3nt: TGCGCCAGCAGCCAAGAGAGGGCAGGGGGTACGCCCCAGCATTTT
d_gene: TRBD1
abundance: few
j_gene: TRBJ1-5
v_gene: TRBV4-1

CDR3aa: CASSYSGGMNTEAFF
CDR3nt: TGTGCCAGCAGTTACTCTGGAGGAATGAACACTGAAGCTTTCTTT
d_gene: NA
abundance: NA
j_gene: TRBJ1-1
v_gene: TRBV6-5

CDR3aa: CASRPFGHEQYF
CDR3nt: TGTGCCAGCAGGCCGTTTGGGCACGAGCAGTACTTC
d_gene: NA
abundance: NA
j_gene: TRBJ2-7
v_gene: TRBV6-5

CDR3aa: CSVGQALIPYEQYF
CDR3nt: TGCAGCGTCGGACAGGCCCTCATCCCCTACGAGCAGTACTTC
d_gene: TRBD1
abundance: NA
j_gene: TRBJ2-7
v_gene: TRBV29-1

CDR3aa: CASSQEPRRAARSGNTIYF
CDR3nt: TGCGCCAGCAGCCAAGAGCCGCGTAGGGCAGCCCGCTCTGGAAACACCATATATTTT
d_gene: NA
abundance: NA
j_gene: TRBJ1-3
v_gene: TRBV4-3

CDR3aa: CASSVSWAAGELFF
CDR3nt: TGTGCCAGCAGCGTATCCTGGGCCGCCGGGGAGCTGTTTTTT
d_gene: NA
abundance: NA
j_gene: TRBJ2-2
v_gene: TRBV9

CDR3aa: CASSIRRDSFNSNQPQHF
CDR3nt: TGTGCCAGTAGTATAAGGCGGGACAGCTTCAATAGCAATCAGCCCCAGCATTTT
d_gene: TRBD1
abundance: NA
j_gene: TRBJ1-5
v_gene: TRBV19

CDR3aa: CASSLDRGDTEAFF
CDR3nt: TGTGCCAGCAGCTTAGATCGGGGCGACACTGAAGCTTTCTTT
d_gene: NA
abundance: NA
j_gene: TRBJ1-1
v_gene: TRBV11-2

CDR3aa: CASSRVLNTEAFF
CDR3nt: TGTGCCAGCAGCCGTGTACTGAACACTGAAGCTTTCTTT
d_gene: NA
abundance: NA
j_gene: TRBJ1-1
v_gene: TRBV3-1/TRBV3-2

CDR3aa: CASSLALTWDNEQFF
CDR3nt: TGTGCCAGCAGCCTAGCCCTAACCTGGGACAATGAGCAGTTCTTC
d_gene: NA
abundance: NA
j_gene: TRBJ2-1
v_gene: TRBV14

CDR3aa: CAISGGTSGLMGEQYF
CDR3nt: TGTGCCATCAGCGGCGGGACTAGCGGATTGATGGGCGAGCAGTACTTC
d_gene: TRBD2
abundance: NA
j_gene: TRBJ2-7
v_gene: TRBV10-3

CDR3aa: CASSPPLEGNNEQFF
CDR3nt: TGTGCCAGCAGCCCTCCTCTTGAGGGGAACAATGAGCAGTTCTTC
d_gene: NA
abundance: NA
j_gene: TRBJ2-1
v_gene: TRBV28

CDR3aa: CASSYRAFRDRNQPQHF
CDR3nt: TGTGCCAGCAGTTATAGGGCTTTCCGGGACAGAAATCAGCCCCAGCATTTT
d_gene: TRBD1
abundance: NA
j_gene: TRBJ1-5
v_gene: TRBV28

CDR3aa: CAISESTRGTSGYTDTQYF
CDR3nt: TGTGCCATCAGTGAGTCGACTCGTGGGACTAGCGGATACACAGATACGCAGTATTTT
d_gene: TRBD2
abundance: NA
j_gene: TRBJ2-3
v_gene: TRBV10-3

CDR3aa: CASSRTGELKETQYF
CDR3nt: TGTGCCAGCAGCAGAACGGGGGAGTTGAAGGAGACCCAGTACTTC
d_gene: NA
abundance: NA
j_gene: TRBJ2-5
v_gene: TRBV11-2

CDR3aa: CASSLSASTWEGYGYTF
CDR3nt: TGTGCCAGCAGTTTAAGTGCCTCCACCTGGGAGGGCTATGGCTACACCTTC
d_gene: NA
abundance: NA
j_gene: TRBJ1-2
v_gene: TRBV27

CDR3aa: CASSAYETQYF
CDR3nt: TGTGCCAGCAGTGCGTACGAGACCCAGTACTTC
d_gene: NA
abundance: few
j_gene: TRBJ2-5
v_gene: TRBV2

CDR3aa: CASRFDSNGANVLTF
CDR3nt: TGCGCCAGCAGATTTGACAGCAATGGGGCCAACGTCCTGACTTTC
d_gene: NA
abundance: NA
j_gene: TRBJ2-6
v_gene: TRBV5-1

CDR3aa: CASSLNFGADTQYF
CDR3nt: TGTGCCAGCAGCCTCAACTTCGGGGCAGATACGCAGTATTTT
d_gene: NA
abundance: NA
j_gene: TRBJ2-3
v_gene: TRBV11-2

CDR3aa: CASSFGQSYNEQFF
CDR3nt: TGTGCCAGCAGCTTCGGACAGTCGTACAATGAGCAGTTCTTC
d_gene: NA
abundance: NA
j_gene: TRBJ2-1
v_gene: TRBV7-6

CDR3aa: CASNRGPGGELFF
CDR3nt: TGTGCCAGTAACAGGGGGCCAGGCGGGGAGCTGTTTTTT
d_gene: TRBD1
abundance: NA
j_gene: TRBJ2-2
v_gene: TRBV2

CDR3aa: CSVYGPQETQYF
CDR3nt: TGCAGCGTCTACGGGCCGCAAGAGACCCAGTACTTC
d_gene: NA
abundance: NA
j_gene: TRBJ2-5
v_gene: TRBV29-1

CDR3aa: CASIPPGGVVGTHEQYF
CDR3nt: TGTGCCAGCATCCCCCCGGGGGGAGTGGTGGGCACGCACGAGCAGTACTTC
d_gene: TRBD2
abundance: NA
j_gene: TRBJ2-7
v_gene: TRBV28

CDR3aa: CASSLSKGYEQYF
CDR3nt: TGTGCCAGCAGCTTAAGCAAGGGGTACGAGCAGTACTTC
d_gene: NA
abundance: NA
j_gene: TRBJ2-7
v_gene: TRBV7-3

CDR3aa: CASSLYGVGTEAFF
CDR3nt: TGTGCCAGCAGTTTATATGGGGTGGGCACTGAAGCTTTCTTT
d_gene: NA
abundance: NA
j_gene: TRBJ1-1
v_gene: TRBV27